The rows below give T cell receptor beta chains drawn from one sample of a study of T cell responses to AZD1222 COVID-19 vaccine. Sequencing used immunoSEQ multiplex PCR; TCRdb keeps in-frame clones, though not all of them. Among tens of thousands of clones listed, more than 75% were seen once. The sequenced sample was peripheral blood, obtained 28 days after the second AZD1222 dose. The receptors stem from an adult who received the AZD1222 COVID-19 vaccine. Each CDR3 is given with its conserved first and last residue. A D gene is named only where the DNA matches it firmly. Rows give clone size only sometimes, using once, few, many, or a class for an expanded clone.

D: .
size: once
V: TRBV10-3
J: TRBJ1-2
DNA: TGTGCCATCAGTGATAGAGGGGGGGCAGGTGGCTACACCTTC
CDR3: CAISDRGGAGGYTF

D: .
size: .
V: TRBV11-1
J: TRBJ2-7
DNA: TGTGCCAGCAGCGGAACGGGACAATTCTACGAGCAGTACTTC
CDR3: CASSGTGQFYEQYF

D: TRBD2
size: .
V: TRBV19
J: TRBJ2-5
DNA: TGTGCCAGTAGTATACCGGGACTAGCGGGGGGGAAGGAGACCCAGTACTTC
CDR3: CASSIPGLAGGKETQYF

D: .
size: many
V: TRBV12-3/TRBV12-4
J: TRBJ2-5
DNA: TGTGCCAGCAGCTCCGGGTGGGAGACCCAGTACTTC
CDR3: CASSSGWETQYF

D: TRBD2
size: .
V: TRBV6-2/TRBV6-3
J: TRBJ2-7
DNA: TGTGCCAGCAGTTACTCGATGTGGGACTACTCCTACGAGCAGTACTTC
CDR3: CASSYSMWDYSYEQYF

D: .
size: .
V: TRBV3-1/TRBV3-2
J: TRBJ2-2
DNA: TGTGCCAGCAGCCAAGATAGAGGATTTGCGAACACCGGGGAGCTGTTTTTT
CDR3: CASSQDRGFANTGELFF

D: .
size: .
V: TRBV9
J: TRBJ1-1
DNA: TGTGCCAGCAGCGTAGACCCTACCGGGACGGGCGCAGAGGCTTTCTTT
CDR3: CASSVDPTGTGAEAFF

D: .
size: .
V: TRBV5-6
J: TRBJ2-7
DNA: TGTGCCAGCAGCATAAGACAGAACGAGCAGTACTTC
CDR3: CASSIRQNEQYF

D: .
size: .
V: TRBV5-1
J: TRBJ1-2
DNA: TGCGCCAGCAGCTTGTCAGGGCGAGGAGGCTACACCTTC
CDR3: CASSLSGRGGYTF

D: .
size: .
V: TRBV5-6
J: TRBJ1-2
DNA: TGTGCCAGCAGCCCGACGGGGGGCTGGGATGGCTACACCTTC
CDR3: CASSPTGGWDGYTF

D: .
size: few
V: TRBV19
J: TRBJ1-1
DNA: TGTGCCAGTAAGGAGGGGAACACTGAAGCTTTCTTT
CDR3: CASKEGNTEAFF

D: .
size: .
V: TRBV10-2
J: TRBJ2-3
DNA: TGCGCCAGCAGTGGGGCGCAAGATACGCAGTATTTT
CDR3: CASSGAQDTQYF

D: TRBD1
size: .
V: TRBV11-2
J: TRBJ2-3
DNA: TGTGCCAGCAGCTTGGGACAGGGGCTCAGAGATACGCAGTATTTT
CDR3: CASSLGQGLRDTQYF

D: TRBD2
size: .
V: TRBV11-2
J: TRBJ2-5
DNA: TGTGCCAGCAGCTTATCGCCCTCGACTAGCGGGGGAGAGACCCAGTACTTC
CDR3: CASSLSPSTSGGETQYF

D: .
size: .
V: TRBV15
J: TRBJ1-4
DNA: TGTGCCACCAGCAGAGATAGAGGGGCCGAGGAAAAACTGTTTTTT
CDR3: CATSRDRGAEEKLFF

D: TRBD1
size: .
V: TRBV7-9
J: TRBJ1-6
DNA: TGTGCCAGCAGCTTAGAAAGTTGGGGGACAGGGGACTATAATTCACCCCTCCACTTT
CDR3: CASSLESWGTGDYNSPLHF

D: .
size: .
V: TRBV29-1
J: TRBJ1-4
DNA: TGCAGCGCTACGGGGCAGCTTAATGAAAAACTGTTTTTT
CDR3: CSATGQLNEKLFF

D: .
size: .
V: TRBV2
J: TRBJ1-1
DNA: TGTGCCGGACGACCGAACCAGGCGGGGTTCGAAGCTTTCTTT
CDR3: CAGRPNQAGFEAFF

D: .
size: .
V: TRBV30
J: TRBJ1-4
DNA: TGTGCCTGGAGTACAGTTGCAACTAATGAAAAACTGTTTTTT
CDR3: CAWSTVATNEKLFF

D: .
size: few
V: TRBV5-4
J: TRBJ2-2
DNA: TGTGCCAGCTCTACAGGGGGGGGCGGCACCGGGGAGCTGTTTTTT
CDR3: CASSTGGGGTGELFF

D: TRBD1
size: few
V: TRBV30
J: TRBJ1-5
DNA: TGTGCCTGGAGTGAAAAAACAGGGGAGGTTCAGCCCCAGCATTTT
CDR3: CAWSEKTGEVQPQHF

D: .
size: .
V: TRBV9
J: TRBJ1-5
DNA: TGTGCCAGCAGCGTAGCGGCAGGGCTCAATCAGCCCCAGCATTTT
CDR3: CASSVAAGLNQPQHF

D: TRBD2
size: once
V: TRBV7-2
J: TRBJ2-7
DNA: TGTGCCAGCAGCCCCCGGACTAGCGGTGCCTACGAGCAGTACTTC
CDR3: CASSPRTSGAYEQYF

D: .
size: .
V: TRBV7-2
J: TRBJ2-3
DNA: TGTGCCAGCAGCCCACAGGTCGGGTACGGCACAGATACGCAGTATTTT
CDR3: CASSPQVGYGTDTQYF

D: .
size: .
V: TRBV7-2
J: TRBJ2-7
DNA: TGTGCCAGCAGCTTGGCAAGCGGCTCCTACGAGCAGTACTTC
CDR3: CASSLASGSYEQYF

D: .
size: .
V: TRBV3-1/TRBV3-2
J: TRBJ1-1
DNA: TGTGCCAGCAGCCAAGTAAGCGGACAGCCCACTGAAGCTTTCTTT
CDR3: CASSQVSGQPTEAFF

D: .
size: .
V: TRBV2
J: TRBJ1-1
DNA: TGTGCCAGCAGTGTGCTGGGTGGAACTGAAGCTTTCTTT
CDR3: CASSVLGGTEAFF

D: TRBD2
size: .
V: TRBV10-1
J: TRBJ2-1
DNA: TGCGCCAGCAGTGCGGGACTAGCGGTCCGAAGTGGGAATGAGCAGTTCTTC
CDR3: CASSAGLAVRSGNEQFF

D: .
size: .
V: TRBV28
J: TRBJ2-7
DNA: TGTGCCAGCAGTTTCGGCAGGTCGAGCTCCTACGAGCAGTACTTC
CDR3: CASSFGRSSSYEQYF

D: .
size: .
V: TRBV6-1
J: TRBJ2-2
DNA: TGTGCCAGCAGTGTGGGGCAGGGGCGAAACACCGGGGAGCTGTTTTTT
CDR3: CASSVGQGRNTGELFF

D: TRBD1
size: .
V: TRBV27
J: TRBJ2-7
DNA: TGTGCCAGCAGTTTGGGACAGGGGGTGGTCGAGCAGTACTTC
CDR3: CASSLGQGVVEQYF

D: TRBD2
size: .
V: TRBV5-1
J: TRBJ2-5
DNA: TGCGCCAGCAGCTTGATCGTGGGGGGGCAAGAGACCCAGTACTTC
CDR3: CASSLIVGGQETQYF

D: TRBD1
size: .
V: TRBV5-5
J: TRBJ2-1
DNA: TGTGCCAGCAGCTTATTGGGACAGGGCAACTACAATGAGCAGTTCTTC
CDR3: CASSLLGQGNYNEQFF

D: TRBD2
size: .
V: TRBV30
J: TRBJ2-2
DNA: TGTGCCTGGAGCCCCAACACCCGAGGACTAGCGGGGGCCGGGGAGCTGTTTTTT
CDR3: CAWSPNTRGLAGAGELFF

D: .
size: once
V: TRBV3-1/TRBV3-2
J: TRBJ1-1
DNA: TGTGCCAGCAGCCACTCGACGGAGGAGAGGCGGGCTTTCTTT
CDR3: CASSHSTEERRAFF

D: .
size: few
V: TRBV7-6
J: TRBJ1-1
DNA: TGTGCCAGCAGCTTAGGGACGGAAATCACTGAAGCTTTCTTT
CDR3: CASSLGTEITEAFF

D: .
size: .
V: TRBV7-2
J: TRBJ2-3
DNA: TGTGCCAGCAGCTTACAGCCGCTCGCGGATACGCAGTATTTT
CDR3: CASSLQPLADTQYF

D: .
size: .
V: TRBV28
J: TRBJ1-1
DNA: TGTGCCAGCAACTCCCAAGGCACTGAAGCTTTCTTT
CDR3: CASNSQGTEAFF

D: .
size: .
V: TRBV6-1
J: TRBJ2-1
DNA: TGTGCCAGCAGTGAAGAGAAAGGGGAGGCGACTCACCGAATCAATGAGCAGTTCTTC
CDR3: CASSEEKGEATHRINEQFF